This TCR beta chain was identified in a study of kidney transplant recipient with SARS-CoV-2 infection. Regarding this clonotype: Since a far larger clone is one base different, this is likely a read error.

Trimming stripped 11 bases from V and 4 bases from J, with 14 bases between. The CDR3 has 12 residues. Germline-derived CDR1 and CDR2 are MNHEY and SVGAGI. TCRdb re-called the reads with MiXCR, one entry per CDR3 protein. The sample lists under 250,000 distinct CDR3 sequences; under 35% were seen once. The material sequenced was a blood sample, taken at baseline and between days 110 and 120 from a kidney transplant recipient. This receptor was identified in a male patient between 25 and 40 years old who had COVID-19 and was a kidney transplant recipient. A subset of T cells may come from the graft donor. This chain connects TRBV6-5 to TRBJ1-1; D remains unclear. For the CDR3, the DNA is TGTGCCGGCTATGAGTTTAGCACTGAAGCTTTCTTT. It is translated as CAGYEFSTEAFF.